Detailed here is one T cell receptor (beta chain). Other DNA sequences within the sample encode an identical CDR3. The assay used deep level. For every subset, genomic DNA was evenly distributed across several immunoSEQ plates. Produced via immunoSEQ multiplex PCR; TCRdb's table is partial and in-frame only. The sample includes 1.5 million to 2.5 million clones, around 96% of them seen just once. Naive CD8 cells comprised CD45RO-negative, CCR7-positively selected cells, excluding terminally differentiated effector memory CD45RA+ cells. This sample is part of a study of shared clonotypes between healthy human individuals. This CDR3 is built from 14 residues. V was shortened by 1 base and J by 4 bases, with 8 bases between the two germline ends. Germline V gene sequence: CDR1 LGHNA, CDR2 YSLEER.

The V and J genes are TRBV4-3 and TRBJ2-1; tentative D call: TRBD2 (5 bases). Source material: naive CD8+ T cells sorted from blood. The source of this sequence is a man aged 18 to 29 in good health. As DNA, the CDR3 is TGCGCCAGCAGCCAAGGGACTTCTTACAATGAGCAGTTCTTC. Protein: CASSQGTSYNEQFF.